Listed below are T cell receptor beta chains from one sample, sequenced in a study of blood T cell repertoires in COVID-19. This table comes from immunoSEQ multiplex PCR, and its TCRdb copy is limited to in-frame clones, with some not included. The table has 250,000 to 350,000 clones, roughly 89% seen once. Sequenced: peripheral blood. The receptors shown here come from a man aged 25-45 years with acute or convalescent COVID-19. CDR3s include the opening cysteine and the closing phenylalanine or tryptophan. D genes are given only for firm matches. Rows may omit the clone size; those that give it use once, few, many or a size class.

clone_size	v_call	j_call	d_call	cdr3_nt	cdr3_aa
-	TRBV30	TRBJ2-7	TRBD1	TGTGCCTGGAAGGTCAGGGGGAGCTCCTACGAGCAGTACTTC	CAWKVRGSSYEQYF
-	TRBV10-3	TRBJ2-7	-	TGTGCCATCAGTGTAGGGGTAAGCTCCTACGAGCAGTACTTC	CAISVGVSSYEQYF
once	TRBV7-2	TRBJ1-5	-	TGTGCCAGCAGCTCCCCAGAGAAGGGGGGGAGCCAGCCCCAGCATTTT	CASSSPEKGGSQPQHF
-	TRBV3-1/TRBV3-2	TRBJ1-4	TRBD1	TGTGCCAGCAGCCCGTCCGGGACAGGGGCAACTAATGAAAAACTGTTTTTT	CASSPSGTGATNEKLFF
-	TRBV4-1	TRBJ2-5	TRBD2	TGCGCCAGCAGCCAAGTACGGACTAGGCAAGAGACCCAGTACTTC	CASSQVRTRQETQYF
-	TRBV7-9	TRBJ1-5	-	TGTGCCAGCAGCACAGCTGTAGATCAGCCCCAGCATTTT	CASSTAVDQPQHF
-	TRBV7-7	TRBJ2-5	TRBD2	TGTGCTAGCAGCTTTAGCGGGCTTTGGGAGACCCAGTACTTC	CASSFSGLWETQYF
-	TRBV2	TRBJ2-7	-	TGTGCCAGCAATAATTTCTACGAGCAGTACTTC	CASNNFYEQYF
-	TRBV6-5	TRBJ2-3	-	TGTGCCAGCACCCACCCCAGGGGTACAGATACGCAGTATTTT	CASTHPRGTDTQYF
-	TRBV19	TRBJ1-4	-	TGTGCCAGTAGTATTAGGGGTGAGGCGGTGGAAAAACTGTTTTTT	CASSIRGEAVEKLFF
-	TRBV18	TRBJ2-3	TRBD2	TGTGCCAGCTCACCACCAATAGCGGGGAGAACAGATACGCAGTATTTT	CASSPPIAGRTDTQYF
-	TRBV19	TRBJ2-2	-	TGTGCCAGTATCCTACAGGGTTCAGGGGAGCTGTTTTTT	CASILQGSGELFF
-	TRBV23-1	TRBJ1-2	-	TGCGCCATCAGGGTACAGGGTGATGGCTACACCTTC	CAIRVQGDGYTF
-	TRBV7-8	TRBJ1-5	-	TGTGCCACCGCGGGAGGTTCAGGGAATCAGCCCCAGCATTTT	CATAGGSGNQPQHF
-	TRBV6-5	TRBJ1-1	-	TGTGCCAGCAGTTACCCCACCGCCCAGGGGAGCGGTGAAGCTTTCTTT	CASSYPTAQGSGEAFF
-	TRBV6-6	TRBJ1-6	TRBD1	TGTGCCAGCCGAGAAGGGACAGGGGATAATTCACCCCTCCACTTT	CASREGTGDNSPLHF
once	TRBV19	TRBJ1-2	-	TGTGCCAGTAGCCGGGCGGGATTTGCGGCTGGCTACACCTTC	CASSRAGFAAGYTF
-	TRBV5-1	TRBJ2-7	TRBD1	TGCGCCAGCAGCTCAGGACAGGGAAACTACGAGCAGTACTTC	CASSSGQGNYEQYF
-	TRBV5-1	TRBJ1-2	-	TGCGCCAGCAGCGGGTGGGACTACCCTAACTATGGCTACACCTTC	CASSGWDYPNYGYTF
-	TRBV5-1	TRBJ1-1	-	TGCGCCAGCAGCGCTACAGGGTACACTGAAGCTTTCTTT	CASSATGYTEAFF
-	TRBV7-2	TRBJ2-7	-	TGTGCCAGCAGCGCCTACCTAGACGAGCAGTACTTC	CASSAYLDEQYF
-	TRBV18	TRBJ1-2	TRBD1	TGTGCCAGCTCACTCAACCGGGACAGGGAGGGCTACACCTTC	CASSLNRDREGYTF
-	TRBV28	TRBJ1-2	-	TGTGCCAGCAGTCAAAAGGGGTATGGCTACACCTTC	CASSQKGYGYTF
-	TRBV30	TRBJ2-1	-	TGTGCCTGGTTGGGGGGGCAGGGCTTAGGCAATGAGCAGTTCTTC	CAWLGGQGLGNEQFF
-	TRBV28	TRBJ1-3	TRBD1	TGTGCCAGCAGCCCAGGGGACAGGGGGCCGAGTGGAAACACCATATATTTT	CASSPGDRGPSGNTIYF
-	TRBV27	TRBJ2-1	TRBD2	TGTGCCAGCAGTTTATACGGGACTATTTACAATGAGCAGTTCTTC	CASSLYGTIYNEQFF
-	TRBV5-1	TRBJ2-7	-	TGCGCCAGCAGCTTGGATGGGTCGACAGTCCGCTACGAGCAGTACTTC	CASSLDGSTVRYEQYF
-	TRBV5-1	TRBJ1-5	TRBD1	TGCGCCAGCAGCTTGGAGGGACAGTACAATCAGCCCCAGCATTTT	CASSLEGQYNQPQHF
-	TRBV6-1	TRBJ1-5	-	TGTGCCAGCAGTGAATACAGGGTCCAGGAGCCCCAGCATTTT	CASSEYRVQEPQHF
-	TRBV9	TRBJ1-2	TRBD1	TGTGCCAGCAGCGTAGTCCCCGGGACAGGGGGCAATGGCTACACCTTC	CASSVVPGTGGNGYTF
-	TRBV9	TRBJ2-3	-	TGTGCCAGCAGCGTACGACTGGAAGATACGCAGTATTTT	CASSVRLEDTQYF
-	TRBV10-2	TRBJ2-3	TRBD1	TGCGCCACCGAGACAGGGTTAGATACGCAGTATTTT	CATETGLDTQYF
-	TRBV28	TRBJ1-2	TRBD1	TGTGCCAGTAAGAGGGGCAGGGGACAGGGCTACACCTTC	CASKRGRGQGYTF
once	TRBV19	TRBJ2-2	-	TGTGCCAGTAGTTACACCTCTAGGTGGACCGGGGAGCTGTTTTTT	CASSYTSRWTGELFF
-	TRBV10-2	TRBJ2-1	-	TGCGCCAGCAAGCCAACTAGAAGCTCCTACAATGAGCAGTTCTTC	CASKPTRSSYNEQFF
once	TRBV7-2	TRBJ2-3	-	TGTGCCAGCAGATCTACTAGTTTGGGCACAGATACGCAGTATTTT	CASRSTSLGTDTQYF
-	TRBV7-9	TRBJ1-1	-	TGTGCCAGCAGCTTAATTGGCGCCAGGGCAATGAACACTGAAGCTTTCTTT	CASSLIGARAMNTEAFF
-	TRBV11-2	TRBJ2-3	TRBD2	TGTGCCAGCAGCTTAGGCTTACTAGCGGATACGCAGTATTTT	CASSLGLLADTQYF
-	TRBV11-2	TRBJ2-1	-	TGTGCCAGCAGCAAGGGGGATGAGCAGTTCTTC	CASSKGDEQFF
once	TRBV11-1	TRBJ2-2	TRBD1	TGTGCCAGCAGTGGGACAGCCAACACCGGGGAGCTGTTTTTT	CASSGTANTGELFF
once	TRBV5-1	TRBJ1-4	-	TGCGCCAGCAGCTCGCAGGGTTATCGTGAAAAACTGTTTTTT	CASSSQGYREKLFF
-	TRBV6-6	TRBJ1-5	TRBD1	TGTGCCAGCAGCGGAAGACAGGGAACGACTCAGCCCCAGCATTTT	CASSGRQGTTQPQHF
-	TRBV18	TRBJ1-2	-	TGTGCCAGCTCACAACCCACAGGAAACGGCTACACCTTC	CASSQPTGNGYTF
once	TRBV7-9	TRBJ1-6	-	TGTGCCAGCAGCTTAGTCGCCAGGGTGGCGTATAATTCACCCCTCCACTTT	CASSLVARVAYNSPLHF
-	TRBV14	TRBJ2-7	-	TGTGCCAGCAGCCATTACAGCGGACACGAGCAGTACTTC	CASSHYSGHEQYF
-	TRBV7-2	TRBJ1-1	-	TGTGCCAGCAGCTTATCCGGCAGGGCCACTGAAGCTTTCTTT	CASSLSGRATEAFF
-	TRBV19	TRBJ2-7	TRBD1	TGTGCCAGTAGTATGGGGGGGACAGGGTCTGACGAGCAGTACTTC	CASSMGGTGSDEQYF
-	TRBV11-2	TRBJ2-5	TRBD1	TGTGCCAGCAGCGAACAGGGGGCGCGTCAAGAGACCCAGTACTTC	CASSEQGARQETQYF
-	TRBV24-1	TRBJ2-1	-	TGTGCCACCAGTGAAGCGGCGGCAGGCCAGGATGAGCAGTTCTTC	CATSEAAAGQDEQFF